A selection of T cell receptor beta chains follows, all from one sample in a study of technical replicates of blood from a few donors. Profiling relied on immunoSEQ multiplex PCR, and the TCRdb table lists in-frame clones only, not all of them. The sample contains about 14,000 clones, around four fifths of which appear only once. Sequences were obtained from PBMCs. The receptor set was obtained from a human donor in good health. Each CDR3 is given without its conserved first and last residue. Clone size is not always given. Where it is, it says once, few, many or a class for expanded clones.

abundance,v_gene,CDR3aa
NA,TRBV19,ASSISLELAHEQY
few,TRBV27,ASSGSDSKQETQY
NA,TRBV11-3,ASSLYEQNNQPQH
NA,TRBV7-9,ASSPQGEIHNEQF
few,TRBV29-1,SVGTGYYEQY
NA,TRBV19,ASGHTPSGNTIY
few,TRBV6-1,ASSGAASYRSYEQY
NA,TRBV6-6,ASSYSGGSNSYEQY
NA,TRBV11-3,ASSPGGLNQETQY
NA,TRBV6-1,ASSEEPAGYLAGLYTEAF
NA,TRBV7-9,ASSRAGPTADTQY
NA,TRBV18,ASSPSGGPGYEQY
NA,TRBV9,ASNLAGERAQY
NA,TRBV7-9,ASSLGRASEAF
NA,TRBV6-5,ASRFQNEQF
NA,TRBV12-5,ASGLGQNLQETQY